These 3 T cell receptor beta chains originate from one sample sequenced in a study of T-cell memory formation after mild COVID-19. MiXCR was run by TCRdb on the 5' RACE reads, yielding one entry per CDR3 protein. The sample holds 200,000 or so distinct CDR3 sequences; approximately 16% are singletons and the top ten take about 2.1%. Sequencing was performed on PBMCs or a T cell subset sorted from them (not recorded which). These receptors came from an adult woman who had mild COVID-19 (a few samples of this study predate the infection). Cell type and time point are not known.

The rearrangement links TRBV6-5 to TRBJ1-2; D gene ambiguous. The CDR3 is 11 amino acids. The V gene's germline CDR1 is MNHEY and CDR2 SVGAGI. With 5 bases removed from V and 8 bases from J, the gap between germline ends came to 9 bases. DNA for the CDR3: TGTGCCAGCAGTGATTTTGGGGGCTACACCTTC. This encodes CASSDFGGYTF.

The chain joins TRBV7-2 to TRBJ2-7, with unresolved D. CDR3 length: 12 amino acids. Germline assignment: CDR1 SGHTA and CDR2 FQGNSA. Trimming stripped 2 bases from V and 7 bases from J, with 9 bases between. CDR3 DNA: TGTGCCAGCAGCTTACTTAACACTGAGCAGTACTTC. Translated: CASSLLNTEQYF.

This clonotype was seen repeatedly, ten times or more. This CDR3 reads CASSESNSPLHF. CDR3 DNA sequence: TGTGCCAGCAGCGAGTCGAATTCACCCCTCCACTTT. This chain connects TRBV12-3 or TRBV12-4 to TRBJ1-6; D unclear. With 6 bases removed from V and 7 bases from J, the gap between germline ends came to 7 bases. The CDR3 extends over 12 amino acids.